A single sample gave rise to the 10 T cell receptor beta chains below, sequenced in a study of long-term antiretroviral therapy in people with HIV. The run of the v3.0 immunoSEQ assay was at survey level. Sequencing was performed with immunoSEQ multiplex PCR; in TCRdb, only in-frame clones are kept and a portion is missing. Of tens of thousands of clones in the sample, 85% to 90% were seen once. The sample in question was unsorted PBMCs, obtained 1.8 years before starting antiretroviral therapy. These receptors all come from a young woman with HIV.

The CDR3 loop reads CASSAGTGLPYGYTF. CDR3 sequence (DNA): TGTGCCAGCAGTGCCGGGACAGGGCTTCCCTATGGCTACACCTTC. This rearrangement joins TRBV7-9 to TRBJ1-2, with TRBD1 matching over 9 bases. Germline-derived CDR1 and CDR2 are SEHNR and FQNEAQ (reference sequence). The CDR3 sequence is 15 residues long. The ends lost 6 bases at V and 4 bases at J; junction bases unmatched: 9.

This rearrangement joins TRBV10-3 to TRBJ1-6; TRBD1 agrees at 8 bases. The CDR3 totals 13 residues. Trimming took 11 bases from V and 10 from J; bases not matched to a gene: 10. Germline values: CDR1 ENHRY, CDR2 SYGVKD. CDR3 DNA: TGTGCCGCGACGACAGGGGAAGGGTCACCCCTCCACTTT. Its translation is CAATTGEGSPLHF.

This chain joins TRBV29-1 and TRBJ1-1; no definite D call. This CDR3 is 13 amino acids long. The germline V and J ends were trimmed by 4 bases and 4 bases, with 13 bases remaining between them. The germline CDR1 and CDR2 sequences are SQVTM and ANQGSEA. In DNA, the CDR3 is TGCAGCGTTGGGGAATTTACGGGCACTGAAGCTTTCTTT. This encodes CSVGEFTGTEAFF. The full variable domain, rest sourced from reference TRBV29-1 and TRBJ1-1, is SAVISQKPSRDICQRGTSLTIQCQVDSQVTMMFWYRQQPGQSLTLIATANQGSEATYESGFVIDKFPISRPNLTFSTLTVSNMSPEDSSIYLCSVGEFTGTEAFFGQGTRLTVV.

The V and J genes are TRBV25-1 and TRBJ1-5; a possible D gene is TRBD1 (5 bases). CDR3 length: 16 amino acids. Germline lookup yields CDR1 MGHDK and CDR2 SYGVNS. Trimming cost V 8 bases and J 0 bases, with 17 bases left between them. CDR3 residues: CASGPWTSSSNQPQHF. The DNA for the CDR3 is TGTGCCAGCGGACCCTGGACATCTTCTAGCAATCAGCCCCAGCATTTT.

The chain employs TRBV29-1 and TRBJ1-3; D is ambiguous. CDR3 length: 13 residues. Trimming left V 4 bases short and J 6 bases short, with 13 bases between. CDR1 and CDR2 (germline): SQVTM, ANQGSEA. CDR3 residues: CSVGWANPNTIYF. CDR3 DNA sequence: TGCAGCGTTGGGTGGGCAAACCCAAACACCATATATTTT.

This chain joins TRBV4-1 and TRBJ1-2; 8 nucleotides align to TRBD1. Trimming at V came to 1 base and at J to 8 bases, leaving 9 bases not matched to a gene. Germline lookup yields CDR1 MGHRA and CDR2 YSYEKL. The CDR3 has 15 residues. The CDR3 sequence is CASSQGQGANRGYTF. CDR3 DNA sequence: TGCGCCAGCAGCCAAGGTCAGGGGGCGAATAGAGGCTACACCTTC.

Concerning this clone itself: At one of its ends the junction is not consistent with the germline gene, which may arise from a read error. The genes are TRBV6-5 and TRBJ2-7; 7 bases align to TRBD1. The germline V gene encodes CDR1 MNHEY and CDR2 SVGAGI. This CDR3 is built from 15 residues. The CDR3 reads CASSYAGTATYGQYF. As DNA, the CDR3 is TGTGCCAGCAGTTACGCCGGGACAGCAACCTACGGGCAGTACTTC.

The chain joins TRBV6-5 to TRBJ1-1; D unresolved. Per germline, CDR1 MNHEY and CDR2 SVGAGI. V dropped 0 bases and J dropped 4 bases, with 12 bases sitting between them. CDR3 length equals 15 residues. For the CDR3, the DNA is TGTGCCAGCAGTTACTCTCTGGGCGAGGCCACTGAAGCTTTCTTT. It translates to CASSYSLGEATEAFF.

In its sample, this clone was seen once. The genes are TRBV11-1 and TRBJ1-1, with no clear D. V gave up 1 base and J gave up 3 bases, with 6 bases separating them. The CDR3 length is 13 residues. Germline CDR1 reads SGHAT; CDR2 reads FQDESV (reference sequence). The CDR3 reads CASSLVQDTEAFF. CDR3 nucleotides: TGTGCCAGCAGCTTAGTGCAGGACACTGAAGCTTTCTTT.

The chain is built from TRBV9 and TRBJ2-7; D may be TRBD1 (7 bases). The CDR3 extends over 16 amino acids. From germline, CDR1 is SGDLS and CDR2 YYNGEE. V dropped 4 bases and J dropped 5 bases, with 22 bases sitting between them. The CDR3 is CASSPSQGGLADEQYF. DNA of the CDR3: TGTGCCAGCAGCCCTAGTCAGGGGGGATTGGCGGACGAGCAGTACTTC.